These 9 T cell receptor beta chains were all obtained from the same sample, sequenced in a study of T cell responses to AZD1222 COVID-19 vaccine. Using immunoSEQ multiplex PCR, the repertoire was profiled, and TCRdb retains in-frame clones only, with some absent. There are about 55,000 clones in the sample; about 90% occur only once, and 14% to 15% lies in the top ten. The source was peripheral blood, collected on day 0 of AZD1222 vaccination. These receptors all stem from an adult in good health.

This clone was observed a handful of times. This sequence joins TRBV5-8 and TRBJ1-2; D gene unclear. The CDR3 has 15 amino acids. Per the germline V gene, CDR1 is SGHTS and CDR2 is YDEGEE. The V end was cut by 5 bases, the J end by 6 bases, with 20 bases between. This CDR3 reads CASRRVREHLDGYTF. For the CDR3, the DNA is TGTGCCAGCAGGAGGGTACGGGAACATCTAGATGGCTACACCTTC.

The V gene is TRBV19, the J gene TRBJ1-1; D remains unclear. The germline V and J ends were trimmed by 6 bases and 3 bases, with 11 bases remaining between them. Per the germline V gene, CDR1 is LNHDA and CDR2 is SQIVND (reference sequence). This CDR3 has 13 residues. In nucleotides, the CDR3 is TGTGCCAGTAGCGTCAGAGGAGACACTGAAGCTTTCTTT. Amino acid sequence: CASSVRGDTEAFF.

This chain joins TRBV23-1 and TRBJ1-5; no clear D gene. TRBV23-1 is an open reading frame, and its role is uncertain. Between the trimmed V and J ends, which lost 3 bases and 3 bases, there was a span of 9 bases. The CDR3 totals 14 residues. CDR3 sequence (DNA): TGCGCCAGCAGTCATAGGACCACCAATCAGCCCCAGCATTTT. Its protein is CASSHRTTNQPQHF.

The chain carries TRBV30 and TRBJ1-6; 7 nucleotides match TRBD1. From germline, CDR1 is GTSNPN and CDR2 SVGIG (reference sequence). J lost 10 bases, V lost 4 bases, and 7 bases had no gene match. The CDR3 length is 13 residues. CDR3 in DNA: TGTGCCTGGAACCGGGACAGTCAATCACCCCTCCACTTT. It yields the protein CAWNRDSQSPLHF. Based on the CDR3 plus reference TRBV30 and TRBJ1-6, the full variable domain is SQTIHQWPATLVQPVGSPLSLECTVEGTSNPNLYWYRQAAGRGLQLLFYSVGIGQISSEVPQNLSASRPQDRQFILSSKKLLLSDSGFYLCAWNRDSQSPLHFGNGTRLTVT.

The chain is built from TRBV5-4 and TRBJ2-5, with a tentative D call TRBD1 (6 bases). CDR3 length: 14 amino acids. Trimming cost V 4 bases and J 7 bases, with 17 bases left between them. Looked up from germline, CDR1 is SGHNT and CDR2 is YYREEE (reference sequence). This CDR3 is CASSEEGPRGTQYF. In DNA, the CDR3 is TGTGCCAGCAGCGAGGAAGGGCCCAGGGGGACCCAGTACTTC.

This clone has just one count. The chain carries TRBV7-8 and TRBJ1-6; possibly TRBD1 for D (6 bases). This CDR3 has 16 residues. The V gene's germline CDR1 is SGHVS and CDR2 FQNEAQ. V shed 1 base and J shed 8 bases, with 15 bases lying between them. The CDR3 region is CASSLVAGGAYSPLHF. The CDR3 DNA follows: TGTGCCAGCAGCTTAGTAGCCGGGGGCGCGTATTCACCCCTCCACTTT.

The V and J genes are TRBV10-3 and TRBJ1-2; D remains unclear. The CDR3 length is 14 residues. Germline V gene sequence: CDR1 ENHRY, CDR2 SYGVKD. The ends were cut back, 2 bases at V and 1 base at J, with 8 bases in the middle. DNA of the CDR3: TGTGCCATCAGTGAGGAACTACATAACTATGGCTACACCTTC. It encodes CAISEELHNYGYTF.

This sequence joins TRBV2 and TRBJ1-2; D might be TRBD1 (5 bases). Germline lookup yields CDR1 SNHLY and CDR2 FYNNEI. The CDR3 runs to 15 residues. V lost 5 bases to trimming and J lost 4 bases, with 17 bases between them. Written as DNA, the CDR3 is TGTGCCAGCAGTTTGGCCACAACAGGACCCTATGGCTACACCTTC. Its protein product is CASSLATTGPYGYTF.

The chain links TRBV7-6 to TRBJ1-6, with D possibly TRBD1 on 6 matching bases. Per germline, CDR1 SGHVS and CDR2 FNYEAQ. V was clipped by 1 base and J by 8 bases, with 12 bases between them. The CDR3 runs 15 residues. The DNA of the CDR3 is TGTGCCAGCAGCTTAGGGGGGACACAATATTCACCCCTCCACTTT. This gives the protein CASSLGGTQYSPLHF. The full variable domain, completed using reference TRBV7-6 and TRBJ1-6, is GAGVSQSPRYKVTKRGQDVALRCDPISGHVSLYWYRQALGQGPEFLTYFNYEAQQDKSGLPNDRFSAERPEGSISTLTIQRTEQRDSAMYRCASSLGGTQYSPLHFGNGTRLTVT.